This T cell receptor (beta chain) is drawn from a study of cytomegalovirus exposure and HLA in healthy donors. The PCR was carried out with 60 Vbeta primers and 13 Jbeta primers. Measured with immunoSEQ multiplex PCR; TCRdb has only the in-frame clones, and not every one. Found here are hundreds of thousands of clones, 65% to 85% of them singletons; the top ten hold under 3%. Per germline, CDR1 LNHNV and CDR2 YYDKDF (reference sequence). With V trimmed by 0 bases and J by 2 bases, 5 bases remained unmatched. This CDR3 has 16 amino acids. The source is a female donor in good health and CMV-seronegative. Sequencing input: PBMCs. This chain joins TRBV15 and TRBJ2-5; 8 bases are a match to TRBD2. CDR3 sequence (DNA): TGTGCCACCAGCAGAGAGGCTAGCGGGCTTCAAGAGACCCAGTACTTC. This encodes CATSREASGLQETQYF.